Each of the 15 T cell receptor beta chains below was sequenced from the same sample in a study of identical twins. One entry per CDR3 protein results from TCRdb running MiXCR on the 5' RACE reads. The sample lists approximately 1.8 million distinct CDR3 sequences, roughly a third seen once, with about 0.27% in the top ten. The specimen was cord blood. These receptors originate from a newborn girl in good health.

The chain links TRBV25-1 to TRBJ1-2; 11 bases line up with TRBD1. Germline CDR1 and CDR2: MGHDK and SYGVNS. J was trimmed by 7 bases and V by 0 bases; bases with no gene match: 10. The CDR3 is 17 residues long. CDR3 coding DNA: TGTGCCAGCAGTGAATATCCCGGACAGGGGGCGCAGGGTGGCTACACCTTC. This translates into CASSEYPGQGAQGGYTF.

The chain employs TRBV27 and TRBJ2-7, with D possibly TRBD2 on 5 matching bases. V lost 0 bases and J 4 bases, leaving 16 bases between the germline ends. This CDR3 has 16 amino acids. Germline V gene sequence: CDR1 MNHEY, CDR2 SMNVEV (reference sequence). This CDR3 is CASSLSAREAGYEQYF. The CDR3 DNA reads as TGTGCCAGCAGTTTATCGGCTCGGGAAGCCGGGTACGAGCAGTACTTC.

J is TRBJ2-2 and V is TRBV19, with 10 bases aligning to TRBD1. The junction had 10 bases not matched to a gene; V was cut back by 5 bases and J by 7 bases. The CDR3 runs 16 residues. CDR1 is LNHDA, CDR2 SQIVND, per germline (reference sequence). The CDR3 loop reads CASSDQGTGDRGELFF. The CDR3 DNA reads as TGTGCCAGTAGTGATCAAGGGACAGGGGATCGCGGGGAGCTGTTTTTT.

With regard to this clonotype: This may arise from a read error, as a much more abundant clone is one base away. The rearrangement links TRBV28 to TRBJ2-7, with D possibly being TRBD1 (5 bases). V was cut by 10 bases and J by 2 bases, with 9 bases left in between. Germline lookup yields CDR1 MDHEN and CDR2 SYDVKM. The CDR3 contains 11 residues. In DNA, the CDR3 is TGTGCCACCCAGACAGCCTACGAGCAGTACTTC. The encoded protein is CATQTAYEQYF.

The table lists this clonotype with many counts. This chain joins TRBV12-3 or TRBV12-4 and TRBJ2-1; D not resolved. The CDR3 is made up of 13 amino acids. The V end lost 7 bases, the J end lost 7 bases, and 14 bases lay between the germline ends. CDR3 sequence reads: CASTPSERNEQFF. Written as DNA, the CDR3 is TGTGCCAGCACCCCCAGCGAGAGGAATGAGCAGTTCTTC.

This clonotype was counted a few times. The V call is TRBV6-2 or TRBV6-3, the J call TRBJ2-5; TRBD1 is a possible D gene (5 bases). This CDR3 contains 12 residues. The ends were cut back, 2 bases at V and 8 bases at J, with 9 bases in the middle. Germline values: CDR1 MNHEY, CDR2 SVGEGT. The CDR3 sequence is CASSYGAKTQYF. CDR3 nucleotide sequence: TGTGCCAGCAGTTACGGGGCAAAAACCCAGTACTTC.

This clonotype was observed a few times. V is TRBV7-9 and J is TRBJ2-1; TRBD1 agrees at 9 bases. This CDR3 comprises 20 residues. V lost 0 bases, J lost 0 bases, and 12 bases stayed unmatched. The germline V gene encodes CDR1 SEHNR and CDR2 FQNEAQ (reference sequence). The CDR3 protein is CASSLAPGQGHSSSYNEQFF. CDR3 DNA sequence: TGTGCCAGCAGCTTAGCCCCGGGACAGGGTCATTCGAGCTCCTACAATGAGCAGTTCTTC. The full variable domain, its missing parts supplied by reference TRBV7-9 and TRBJ2-1, is DTGVSQNPRHKITKRGQNVTFRCDPISEHNRLYWYRQTLGQGPEFLTYFQNEAQLEKSRLLSDRFSAERPKGSFSTLEIQRTEQGDSAMYLCASSLAPGQGHSSSYNEQFFGPGTRLTVL.

This clonotype was counted only a few times. The chain has TRBV20-1 and TRBJ2-1; D unresolved. There are 14 residues in the CDR3. Looked up from germline, CDR1 is DFQATT and CDR2 is SNEGSKA (reference sequence). The V end lost 3 bases, the J end lost 6 bases, and 15 bases lay between the germline ends. As DNA, the CDR3 is TGCAGTGCTAGCGGGCCCCTTTTGGTCAATGAGCAGTTCTTC. Translating it yields CSASGPLLVNEQFF.

The CDR3, as DNA: TGTGCCAGCAACAGGGTTAGCACAGATACGCAGTATTTT. Protein: CASNRVSTDTQYF. The genes are TRBV6-1 and TRBJ2-3, with a tentative D call TRBD1 (6 bases). V was trimmed by 7 bases and J by 0 bases, leaving 8 bases between them. The CDR3 has 13 residues. CDR1 is MNHNS and CDR2 is SASEGT in the germline V gene.

The chain carries TRBV6-2 or TRBV6-3 and TRBJ2-5; 10 bases map to TRBD2. There are 18 residues in the CDR3. With V trimmed by 2 bases and J by 2 bases, 11 bases remained unmatched. Germline V lookup: CDR1 MNHEY, CDR2 SVGEGT. The CDR3 DNA reads TGTGCCAGCAGTTACAGGAGGAGAACTAGCGGGACACAAGAGACCCAGTACTTC. This encodes CASSYRRRTSGTQETQYF.

The rearrangement joins TRBV14 to TRBJ2-1; 11 bases line up with TRBD2. The CDR3 has 13 amino acids. The germline V gene has CDR1 SGHDN and CDR2 FVKESK. The ends lost 0 bases at V and 13 bases at J; junction bases unmatched: 2. CDR3 in DNA: TGTGCCAGCAGCCAAGAACTAGCGGGAGTTCAGTTCTTC. Amino acid sequence: CASSQELAGVQFF.

V and J are TRBV11-2 and TRBJ2-6, with a possible D match to TRBD1 (5 bases). V lost 0 bases, J lost 0 bases, and 18 bases lay in between. Germline V lookup: CDR1 SGHAT, CDR2 FQNNGV. This CDR3 contains 20 residues. The CDR3 bases are TGTGCCAGCAGCTTAGATATTCGTGCAGGGTCTTCCTCTGGGGCCAACGTCCTGACTTTC. Residues: CASSLDIRAGSSSGANVLTF.

This clonotype was recorded a few times. The CDR3 nucleotides are TGTGCCAGCAGTTTCCACGGGGGCACAGATACGCAGTATTTT. Its protein product is CASSFHGGTDTQYF. The chain carries TRBV12-3 or TRBV12-4 and TRBJ2-3, with D maybe TRBD2 (5 bases). The V end was cut by 3 bases, the J end by 1 base, with 8 bases between. The CDR3 sequence is 14 residues long.

V usage is TRBV13 and J usage is TRBJ2-7; D remains unclear. Between the trimmed V and J ends, which lost 0 bases and 11 bases, there was a span of 8 bases. Germline-derived CDR1 and CDR2 are PRHDT and FYEKMQ (reference sequence). The CDR3 has 11 residues. CDR3 DNA: TGTGCCAGCAGCTTAGGACCTACGGAGTACTTC. Its translation: CASSLGPTEYF.

This clonotype was detected a few times. The rearrangement uses TRBV20-1 and TRBJ2-3; 9 bases line up with TRBD2. V dropped 1 base and J dropped 8; count of bases not matched to a gene: 7. Germline-derived CDR1 and CDR2 are DFQATT and SNEGSKA (reference sequence). This CDR3 region has 14 residues. The CDR3 DNA reads as TGCAGTGCTAGAGCGGGGCGGGGGGGCGGTACGCAGTATTTT. Translating it yields CSARAGRGGGTQYF.